A selection of T cell receptor beta chains follows, all from one sample in a study of T-cell memory formation after mild COVID-19. Each CDR3 protein gets one entry after TCRdb re-called the 5' RACE reads with MiXCR. The table lists just over 300,000 distinct CDR3 sequences, roughly 21% of them singletons. Sequenced material: PBMCs or a T cell subset sorted from them (not recorded which). The source is a man younger than 35 who had mild COVID-19 (a few samples of this study predate the infection). Cell type and time point are not known. Both conserved end residues are part of each CDR3. A D gene is named only where the DNA matches it firmly. Not every row has a clone size; where given, it reads once, few, many or a size class.

size: few
J: TRBJ1-1
V: TRBV6-5
D: TRBD1
CDR3: CASSYGDSSYTEAFF
DNA: TGTGCCAGCAGTTATGGGGACAGTTCTTACACTGAAGCTTTCTTT

size: .
J: TRBJ1-1
V: TRBV12-3/TRBV12-4
D: TRBD1
CDR3: CASSFGRQGKVTEAFF
DNA: TGTGCCAGCAGTTTCGGCCGACAGGGGAAGGTCACTGAAGCTTTCTTT

size: .
J: TRBJ2-2
V: TRBV5-1
D: .
CDR3: CASRLPRANTGELFF
DNA: TGCGCCAGCAGGTTACCCCGGGCGAACACCGGGGAGCTGTTTTTT

size: .
J: TRBJ2-3
V: TRBV12-3/TRBV12-4
D: TRBD2
CDR3: CASSSGLADYTQYF
DNA: TGTGCCAGCAGCAGTGGACTAGCGGACTATACGCAGTATTTT

size: .
J: TRBJ2-3
V: TRBV29-1
D: TRBD1
CDR3: CSVGGQGSLIDTQYF
DNA: TGCAGCGTTGGGGGACAGGGCTCCCTAATAGATACGCAGTATTTT

size: few
J: TRBJ2-1
V: TRBV7-9
D: TRBD2
CDR3: CASSTSGGTSNEQFF
DNA: TGTGCCAGCAGCACTAGCGGGGGGACTTCCAATGAGCAGTTCTTC

size: few
J: TRBJ1-1
V: TRBV4-1
D: .
CDR3: CASSQEPENEAFF
DNA: TGCGCCAGCAGCCAGGAACCGGAAAATGAAGCTTTCTTT

size: .
J: TRBJ2-7
V: TRBV6-5
D: .
CDR3: CASSYSTGEYEQYF
DNA: TGTGCCAGCAGTTACTCGACAGGAGAGTACGAGCAGTACTTC

size: .
J: TRBJ1-2
V: TRBV5-6
D: TRBD1
CDR3: CASSSGQGYYGYTF
DNA: TGTGCCAGCAGCTCGGGACAGGGTTACTATGGCTACACCTTC

size: many
J: TRBJ2-1
V: TRBV7-2
D: .
CDR3: CASSPQRGANEQFF
DNA: TGTGCCAGCAGCCCCCAAAGGGGGGCCAATGAGCAGTTCTTC

size: few
J: TRBJ1-2
V: TRBV4-3
D: .
CDR3: CASSQQTGTLYGYTF
DNA: TGCGCCAGCAGCCAGCAGACCGGGACCCTCTATGGCTACACCTTC

size: few
J: TRBJ1-2
V: TRBV9
D: .
CDR3: CASSVQGISGYTF
DNA: TGTGCCAGCAGCGTCCAGGGGATCAGCGGCTACACCTTC

size: many
J: TRBJ2-2
V: TRBV2
D: .
CDR3: CASSEGKNTGELFF
DNA: TGTGCCAGCAGTGAAGGCAAGAACACCGGGGAGCTGTTTTTT

size: .
J: TRBJ2-3
V: TRBV29-1
D: TRBD1
CDR3: CSVEGQGGTDTQYF
DNA: TGCAGCGTTGAGGGACAGGGTGGCACAGATACGCAGTATTTT

size: .
J: TRBJ2-7
V: TRBV18
D: .
CDR3: CASSTWDRRAKLYF
DNA: TGTGCCAGCTCTACCTGGGACCGCCGGGCCAAATTGTACTTC

size: few
J: TRBJ2-1
V: TRBV4-2
D: .
CDR3: CASSQELLSEGRGHEQFF
DNA: TGTGCCAGCAGCCAAGAGTTGCTTTCCGAGGGCAGGGGACATGAGCAGTTCTTC

size: few
J: TRBJ2-3
V: TRBV20-1
D: .
CDR3: CSARNGGGDTQYF
DNA: TGCAGTGCCCGAAACGGGGGCGGGGATACGCAGTATTTT

size: few
J: TRBJ2-1
V: TRBV6-5
D: TRBD2
CDR3: CASSAESSGGYNEQFF
DNA: TGTGCCAGCAGCGCCGAATCTAGCGGGGGGTATAATGAGCAGTTCTTC

size: .
J: TRBJ1-1
V: TRBV29-1
D: .
CDR3: CSVVEQLNTEAFF
DNA: TGCAGCGTTGTAGAACAGTTGAACACTGAAGCTTTCTTT

size: .
J: TRBJ2-4
V: TRBV3-2
D: .
CDR3: CASSQGEGVKNIQYF
DNA: TGTGCCAGCAGCCAAGGAGAAGGGGTCAAAAACATTCAGTACTTC

size: few
J: TRBJ2-7
V: TRBV27
D: TRBD1
CDR3: CASSFDRAYEQYF
DNA: TGTGCCAGCAGTTTTGACAGGGCGTACGAGCAGTACTTC

size: .
J: TRBJ1-5
V: TRBV5-1
D: .
CDR3: CASSPEVYQFGQPQHF
DNA: TGCGCCAGCAGCCCGGAAGTTTACCAGTTTGGGCAGCCCCAGCATTTT

size: once
J: TRBJ2-1
V: TRBV9
D: .
CDR3: CASSPYGNEQFF
DNA: TGTGCCAGCAGCCCCTACGGAAATGAGCAGTTCTTC

size: few
J: TRBJ2-4
V: TRBV29-1
D: TRBD1
CDR3: CSVVGTGARIQYF
DNA: TGCAGCGTTGTCGGGACAGGGGCTCGCATTCAGTACTTC

size: .
J: TRBJ1-1
V: TRBV7-3
D: .
CDR3: CASTYDRNTEAFF
DNA: TGTGCCAGCACCTACGACAGGAACACTGAAGCTTTCTTT

size: .
J: TRBJ2-1
V: TRBV5-4
D: TRBD2
CDR3: CASSLGGGAEQFF
DNA: TGTGCCAGCAGCTTGGGCGGGGGGGCTGAGCAGTTCTTC

size: .
J: TRBJ1-2
V: TRBV3-1
D: .
CDR3: CASSQQGGYGYTF
DNA: TGTGCCAGCAGCCAACAGGGAGGCTATGGCTACACCTTC

size: .
J: TRBJ1-4
V: TRBV28
D: .
CDR3: CATSRSGEKLFF
DNA: TGTGCCACCAGCCGATCAGGCGAAAAACTGTTTTTT

size: .
J: TRBJ2-3
V: TRBV9
D: .
CDR3: CASGLGGPSDTQYF
DNA: TGTGCCAGCGGCTTGGGGGGCCCGTCAGATACGCAGTATTTT

size: .
J: TRBJ2-1
V: TRBV7-3
D: TRBD2
CDR3: CASSPGGGWMNEQFF
DNA: TGTGCCAGCAGCCCCGGGGGGGGGTGGATGAATGAGCAGTTCTTC

size: .
J: TRBJ2-1
V: TRBV5-1
D: .
CDR3: CASTGSAYANEQFF
DNA: TGCGCCAGCACCGGTTCGGCCTATGCGAATGAGCAGTTCTTC

size: .
J: TRBJ2-7
V: TRBV6-2/TRBV6-3
D: TRBD2
CDR3: CASSGTSGLPSYEQYF
DNA: TGTGCCAGCAGCGGGACTAGCGGGCTACCGTCCTACGAGCAGTACTTC